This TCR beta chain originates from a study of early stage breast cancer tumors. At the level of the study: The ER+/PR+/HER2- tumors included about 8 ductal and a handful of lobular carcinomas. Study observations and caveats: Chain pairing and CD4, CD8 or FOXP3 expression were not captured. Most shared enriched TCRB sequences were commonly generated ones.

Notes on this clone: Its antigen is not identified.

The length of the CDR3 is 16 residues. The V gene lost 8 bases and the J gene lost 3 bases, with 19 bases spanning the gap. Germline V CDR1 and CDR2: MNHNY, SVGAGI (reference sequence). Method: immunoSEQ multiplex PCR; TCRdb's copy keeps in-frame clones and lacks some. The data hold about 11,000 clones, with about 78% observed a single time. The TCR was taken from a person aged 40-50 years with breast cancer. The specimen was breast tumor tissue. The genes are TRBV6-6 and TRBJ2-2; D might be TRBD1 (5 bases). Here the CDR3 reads CASGKTDGSYTGELFF. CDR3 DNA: TGTGCCAGCGGGAAGACAGATGGTTCTTACACCGGGGAGCTGTTTTTT.